This T cell receptor beta chain was obtained from a study of a mutant IDH1 vaccine in newly diagnosed glioma (dated by TCRdb to about 2021). Regarding the study in general: Eight vaccinations were administered to patients in weeks 1, 3, 5, 7, 11, 15, 19 and 23, corresponding to visits V03 through V10. Of the roughly 32 treated patients, about 62% were male and 37.5% were female, and a mean age of around 40 years was recorded. Before enrollment, most patients had been given radiochemotherapy with temozolomide as standard therapy, while the rest had received either radiotherapy alone or temozolomide alone. Six visits were used for peripheral blood collection: V03 (baseline), V05, V07, V10, V12 and V13. For exploratory analyses, longitudinal TCRB deep sequencing was carried out in roughly 23 treated patients wherever samples were available. Vaccination was initiated 4-6 weeks after radiotherapy alone, or concurrently with temozolomide cycles in the chemotherapy-containing groups. The study at large found these results: Availability determined which PBMC samples were chosen for TCRB deep sequencing. Changes in the top peripheral T cell clonotypes picked up by TCRB sequencing did not appear to be linked to pseudoprogression. Vaccine-induced immune responses across multiple MHC alleles were detected in 93.3% of patients. It was noted by the authors that analyses of patient blood samples could not be reproduced owing to sample limitations.

The germline V gene gives CDR1 as SGDLS and CDR2 as YYNGEE. The CDR3 runs 13 residues from the cysteine to the phenylalanine. Only the CDR3 part of the read is kept: 39 bases, read in frame from the first base. V is trimmed back by 5 bases and J by 6 bases, and the junction contains 7 bases that no gene match accounts for. Library method: the immunoSEQ multiplex PCR assay. Rearranged TCR beta chain sequences were amplified with the hsTCRB Kit following the manufacturer's protocol. An Illumina MiSeq was used to sequence the TCRB libraries. Processing in the source paper ran as follows. The kit vendor's proprietary platform handled demultiplexing, trimming and gene mapping. TCRdb's version of the immuneACCESS table is confined to in-frame rearrangements and falls short of the full clone set. An unresolved V gene accounts for under half of the shortfall where checked; the remainder is of unknown origin. V and J calls and clone size are given by that table; D and trimming were obtained from the DNA. In this sample the table shows under 85,000 clones, 85% to 90% of which occur a single time. The top ten constitute 0.77% of the sample.

The time point label on this specimen signifies: week 23, last vaccination. Each vaccine dose was 300 ug of a 20-mer mutant IDH1 peptide in Montanide, given subcutaneously with topical imiquimod. All donors had newly diagnosed IDH1-mutant astrocytomas of WHO grade 3 or 4 that showed loss of nuclear ATRX. The samples were drawn from NOA16, a multicentre, single-arm, open-label phase I trial in Germany that tested a mutant IDH1 peptide vaccine in humans for the first time. Genomic DNA for TCRB sequencing was extracted from EDTA blood using the DNeasy Blood and Tissue Kit. On this clone: The antigen it binds to is not known. Base qualities are not at hand, and no much larger clone is one base apart.

This receptor was identified in a woman aged 45-65 years with glioma. Sequencing was performed on PBMCs, taken from a glioma patient whose treatment included an IDH1 peptide vaccine. Recombination linked TRBV9 to TRBJ1-2; 7 central bases correspond to TRBD1. This receptor carries the CDR3 CASRRDSPNGYTF. DNA sequence: TGTGCCAGCAGGCGGGACAGCCCAAATGGCTACACCTTC.